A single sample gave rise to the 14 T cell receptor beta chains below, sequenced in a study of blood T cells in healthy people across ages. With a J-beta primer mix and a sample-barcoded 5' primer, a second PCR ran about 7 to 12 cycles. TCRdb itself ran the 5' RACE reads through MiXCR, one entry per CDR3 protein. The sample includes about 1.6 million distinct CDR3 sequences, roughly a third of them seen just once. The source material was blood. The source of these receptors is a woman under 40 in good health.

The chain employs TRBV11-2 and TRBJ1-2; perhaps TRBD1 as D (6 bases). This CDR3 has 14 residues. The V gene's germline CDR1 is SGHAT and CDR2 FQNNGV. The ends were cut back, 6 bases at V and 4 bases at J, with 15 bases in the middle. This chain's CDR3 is CASSLLRGSYGYTF. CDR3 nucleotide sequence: TGTGCCAGCAGTCTCCTAAGGGGGTCCTATGGCTACACCTTC.

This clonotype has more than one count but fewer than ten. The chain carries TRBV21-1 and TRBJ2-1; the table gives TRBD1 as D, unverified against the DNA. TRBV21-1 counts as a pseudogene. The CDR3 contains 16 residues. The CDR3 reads CASSYKPQMFKGEQFF. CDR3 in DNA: TGTGCCAGCAGCTACAAGCCTCAAATGTTTAAGGGGGAGCAGTTCTTC.

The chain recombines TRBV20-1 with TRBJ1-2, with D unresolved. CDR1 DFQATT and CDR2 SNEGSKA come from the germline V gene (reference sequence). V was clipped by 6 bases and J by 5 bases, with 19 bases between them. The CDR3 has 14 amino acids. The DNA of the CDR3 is TGCAGTGCCCATGAAAAAAGCTCCGTGTATGGCTACACCTTC. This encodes CSAHEKSSVYGYTF.

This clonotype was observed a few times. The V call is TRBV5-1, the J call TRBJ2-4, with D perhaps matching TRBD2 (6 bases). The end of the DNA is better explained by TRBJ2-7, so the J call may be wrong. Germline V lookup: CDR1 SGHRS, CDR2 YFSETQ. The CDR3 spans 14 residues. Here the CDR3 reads CASSLRGMQGEQYF. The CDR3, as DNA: TGCGCCAGCAGCTTGCGCGGGATGCAGGGCGAGCAGTACTTC.

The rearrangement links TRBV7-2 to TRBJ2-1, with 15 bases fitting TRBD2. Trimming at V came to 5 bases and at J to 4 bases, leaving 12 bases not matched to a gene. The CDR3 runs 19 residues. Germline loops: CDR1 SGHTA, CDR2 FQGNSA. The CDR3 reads CASSPRGLAGGVGYNEQFF. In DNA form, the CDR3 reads TGTGCCAGCAGCCCACGGGGACTAGCGGGGGGCGTAGGATACAATGAGCAGTTCTTC.

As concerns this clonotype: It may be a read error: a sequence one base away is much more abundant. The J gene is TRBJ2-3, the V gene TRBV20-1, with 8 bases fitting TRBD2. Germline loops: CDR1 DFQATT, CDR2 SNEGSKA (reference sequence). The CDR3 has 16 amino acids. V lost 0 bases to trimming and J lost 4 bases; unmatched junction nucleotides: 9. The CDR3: CSARDVRTSKADTQYF. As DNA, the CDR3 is TGCAGTGCTAGAGATGTGAGGACTAGCAAGGCAGATACGCAGTATTTT.

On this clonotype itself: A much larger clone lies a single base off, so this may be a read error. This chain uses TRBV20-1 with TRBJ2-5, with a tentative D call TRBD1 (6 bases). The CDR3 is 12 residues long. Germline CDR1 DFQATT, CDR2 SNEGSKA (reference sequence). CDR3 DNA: TGCAGTACTAGGTGGGGGCTGGAGACCCAGTACTTC. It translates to CSTRWGLETQYF.

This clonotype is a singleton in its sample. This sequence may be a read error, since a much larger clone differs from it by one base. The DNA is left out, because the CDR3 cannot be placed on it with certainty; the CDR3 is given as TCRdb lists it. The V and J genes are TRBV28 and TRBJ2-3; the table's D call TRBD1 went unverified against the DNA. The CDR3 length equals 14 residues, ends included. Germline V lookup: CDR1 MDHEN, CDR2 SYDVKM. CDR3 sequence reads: CASSSSGVEGTQYF.

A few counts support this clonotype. The CDR3 protein is CASSFPERGRYEQYF. Here the CDR3 DNA reads TGTGCCAGCAGCTTCCCTGAGCGGGGCCGCTACGAGCAGTACTTC. The J gene is TRBJ2-7, the V gene TRBV7-9; 7 nucleotides align to TRBD2. V trimming: 3 bases; J trimming: 3 bases; junction bases outside the gene matches: 8. The germline V gene encodes CDR1 SEHNR and CDR2 FQNEAQ (reference sequence). The CDR3 runs to 15 residues.

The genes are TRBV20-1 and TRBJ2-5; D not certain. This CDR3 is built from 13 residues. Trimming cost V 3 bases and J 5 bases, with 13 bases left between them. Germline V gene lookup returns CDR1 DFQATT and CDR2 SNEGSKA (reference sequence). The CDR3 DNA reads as TGCAGTGCTAGGTCCAGTAAAACGGAGACCCAGTACTTC. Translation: CSARSSKTETQYF.

The CDR3 nucleotides read TGTGCCAGCAGCCAAATAACTGGCGAAACAGATACGCAGTATTTT. Amino acid sequence: CASSQITGETDTQYF. This rearrangement joins TRBV4-2 to TRBJ2-3; D gene uncertain. V lost 2 bases and J 3 bases, leaving 12 bases between the germline ends. The CDR3 contains 15 residues. The germline V gene encodes CDR1 LGHNA and CDR2 YNFKEQ.

CDR3 sequence: CAWSPTGLANEQFF. For the CDR3, the DNA is TGTGCCTGGAGTCCAACAGGACTAGCGAATGAGCAGTTCTTC. The chain combines TRBV30 with TRBJ2-1; 9 bases agree with TRBD2. The CDR3 consists of 14 residues. The germline gives CDR1 GTSNPN, CDR2 SVGIG (reference sequence). J was trimmed by 7 bases and V by 2 bases; bases with no gene match: 6.

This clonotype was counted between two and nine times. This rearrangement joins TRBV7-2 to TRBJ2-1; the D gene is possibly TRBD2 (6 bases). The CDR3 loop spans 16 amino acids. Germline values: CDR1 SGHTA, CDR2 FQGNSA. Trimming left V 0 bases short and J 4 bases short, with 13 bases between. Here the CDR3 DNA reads TGTGCCAGCAGCTTAGCCAGTTTAGCGGAGTACAATGAGCAGTTCTTC. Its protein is CASSLASLAEYNEQFF.

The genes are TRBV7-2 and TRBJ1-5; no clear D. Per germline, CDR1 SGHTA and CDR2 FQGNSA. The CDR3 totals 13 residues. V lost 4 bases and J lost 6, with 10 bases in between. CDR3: CASSSVYSQPQHF. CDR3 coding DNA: TGTGCCAGCAGCTCGGTATATAGTCAGCCCCAGCATTTT. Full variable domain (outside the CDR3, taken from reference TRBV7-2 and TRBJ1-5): GAGVSQSPSNKVTEKGKDVELRCDPISGHTALYWYRQSLGQGLEFLIYFQGNSAPDKSGLPSDRFSAERTGGSVSTLTIQRTQQEDSAVYLCASSSVYSQPQHFGDGTRLSIL.